A selection of T cell receptor beta chains follows, all from one sample in a study of blood T cell repertoires in COVID-19. Repertoires were generated with immunoSEQ multiplex PCR, while TCRdb's copy carries only in-frame clones and drops some. The sample includes almost 70,000 clones, 89% seen only once; the top ten take 4% to 5%. The sequenced material came from peripheral blood. The receptors were gathered from a woman between 45 and 60 years old with active COVID-19. CDR3s include the opening cysteine and the closing phenylalanine or tryptophan. The order of the fields is V gene, CDR3 length, CDR3 protein.

v_gene: TRBV2
len: 17
CDR3aa: CASSRRTSGSSYNEQFF

v_gene: TRBV4-1
len: 13
CDR3aa: CASSQSRNYGYTF

v_gene: TRBV11-2
len: 14
CDR3aa: CASSLETDNYGYTF

v_gene: TRBV6-6
len: 15
CDR3aa: CASSYGLAFFYTQYF

v_gene: TRBV5-5
len: 17
CDR3aa: CASSLDFGTGAGNTIYF

v_gene: TRBV7-2
len: 11
CDR3aa: CASSLSGEQFF

v_gene: TRBV29-1
len: 13
CDR3aa: CSVPTGIKDGYTF

v_gene: TRBV5-6
len: 16
CDR3aa: CASSFRSGVRQETQYF

v_gene: TRBV18
len: 15
CDR3aa: CASSPITGLGHEQYF

v_gene: TRBV11-2
len: 18
CDR3aa: CASSLTRPGLAGSGEQYF

v_gene: TRBV25-1
len: 14
CDR3aa: CASSRTTAQDTQYF

v_gene: TRBV19
len: 18
CDR3aa: CASSRGAGGAGLVYEQYF

v_gene: TRBV12-5
len: 15
CDR3aa: CASGGTGGRGTEAFF

v_gene: TRBV6-5
len: 15
CDR3aa: CASSPAASGRGEQFF

v_gene: TRBV19
len: 14
CDR3aa: CASSITGVDSPLHF

v_gene: TRBV2
len: 11
CDR3aa: CATQGNTEAFF

v_gene: TRBV3-1/TRBV3-2
len: 15
CDR3aa: CASSQDGHYTDTQYF

v_gene: TRBV7-9
len: 14
CDR3aa: CAGQSGDSTDTQYF

v_gene: TRBV7-9
len: 15
CDR3aa: CASSLELAGVNEQFF